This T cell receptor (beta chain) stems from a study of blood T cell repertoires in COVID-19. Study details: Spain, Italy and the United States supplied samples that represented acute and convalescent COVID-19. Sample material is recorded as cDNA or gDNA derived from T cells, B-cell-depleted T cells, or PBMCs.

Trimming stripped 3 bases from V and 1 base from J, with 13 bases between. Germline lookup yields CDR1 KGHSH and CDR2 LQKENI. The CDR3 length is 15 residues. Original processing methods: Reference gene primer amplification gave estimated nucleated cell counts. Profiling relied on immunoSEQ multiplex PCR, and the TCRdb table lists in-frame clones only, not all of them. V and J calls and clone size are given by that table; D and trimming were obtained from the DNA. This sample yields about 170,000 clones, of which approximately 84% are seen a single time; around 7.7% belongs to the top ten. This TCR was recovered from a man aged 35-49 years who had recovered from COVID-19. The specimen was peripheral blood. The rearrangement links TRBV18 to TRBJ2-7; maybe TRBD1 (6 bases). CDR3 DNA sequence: TGTGCCAGCTCACCGTCCCTAACAGGGTCCTACGAGCAGTACTTC. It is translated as CASSPSLTGSYEQYF.